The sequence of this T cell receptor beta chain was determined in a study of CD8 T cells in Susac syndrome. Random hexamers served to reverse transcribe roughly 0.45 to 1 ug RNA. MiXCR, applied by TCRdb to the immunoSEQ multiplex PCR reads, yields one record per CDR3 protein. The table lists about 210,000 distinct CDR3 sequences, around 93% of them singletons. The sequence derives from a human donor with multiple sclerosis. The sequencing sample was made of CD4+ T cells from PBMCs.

CDR3 DNA: TGCAGTGCCCCAACGGCTCAAAGCCAAGAGACCCAGTACTTC. Its translation: CSAPTAQSQETQYF. V and J are TRBV20-1 and TRBJ2-5; no clear D. This CDR3 is built from 14 residues. In germline, CDR1 is DFQATT, CDR2 SNEGSKA (reference sequence). The germline V and J ends were trimmed by 6 bases and 1 base, with 15 bases remaining between them.